This paragraph reports one T cell receptor beta chain. Sequenced by immunoSEQ multiplex PCR; TCRdb stores in-frame clones only, minus some. The profile covers 200,000 to 250,000 clones, with around 80% appearing a single time and 1.9% taken by the ten largest. Germline CDR1 reads KGHSH; CDR2 reads LQKENI. After removal of 0 bases from V and 7 bases from J, the junction contained 5 bases not matched to a gene. The CDR3 is made up of 15 amino acids. This sample is drawn from a study of blood T cell repertoires in COVID-19. This receptor was taken from a woman aged 80 or older with acute or convalescent COVID-19. The chain employs TRBV18 and TRBJ1-3, with 8 bases lining up with TRBD1. The sequenced material came from peripheral blood. The CDR3: CASSPPAGGVNTIYF. As DNA, the CDR3 is TGTGCCAGCTCACCACCCGCAGGGGGCGTGAACACCATATATTTT.